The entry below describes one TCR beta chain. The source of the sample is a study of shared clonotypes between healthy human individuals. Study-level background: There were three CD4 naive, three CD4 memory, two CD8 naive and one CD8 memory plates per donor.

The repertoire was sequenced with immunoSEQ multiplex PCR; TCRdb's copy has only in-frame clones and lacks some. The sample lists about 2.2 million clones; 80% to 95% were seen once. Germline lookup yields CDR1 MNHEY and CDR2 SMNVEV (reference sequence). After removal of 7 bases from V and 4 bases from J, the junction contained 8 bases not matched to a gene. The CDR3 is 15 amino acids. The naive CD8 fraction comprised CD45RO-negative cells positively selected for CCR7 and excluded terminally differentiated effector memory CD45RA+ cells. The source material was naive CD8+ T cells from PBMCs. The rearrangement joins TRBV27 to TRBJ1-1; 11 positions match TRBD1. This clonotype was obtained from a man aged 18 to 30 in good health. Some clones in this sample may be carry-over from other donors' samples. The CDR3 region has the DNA TGTGCCAGCACCTTGCCGGGACAGGGGGGCACTGAAGCTTTCTTT. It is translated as CASTLPGQGGTEAFF.